This paragraph reports one TCR beta chain. No antigen is known for it. This record comes from a study of cytomegalovirus exposure and HLA in healthy donors. Whole-study findings and limits: A later analysis linked a missense variant in DCLRE1C to the trimming of TCR beta V and J genes. Later on, an analysis showed TCR association rates differing by HLA locus, with DRB1 the most and HLA-C the fewest.

A multiplex PCR was run with 60 Vbeta primers and 13 Jbeta primers. Generated by immunoSEQ multiplex PCR, the TCRdb table keeps only in-frame clones and is missing some. The data contain about 100,000 clones, roughly 74% of them singletons. Donors showed nominal health when sampled, although they likely had unrecorded immune exposures. Germline V gives CDR1 SGHVS, CDR2 FNYEAQ. The CDR3 is 17 residues long. The junction had 9 bases not matched to a gene; V was cut back by 4 bases and J by 4 bases. V and J are TRBV7-6 and TRBJ2-7; 14 bases line up with TRBD2. Material for sequencing was PBMCs. This clonotype was sampled from a woman aged 70-85 years in good health and CMV-seropositive. CDR3 residues: CASSSVGTSGSEYEQYF. The CDR3, as DNA: TGTGCCAGCAGCTCCGTGGGGACTAGCGGGAGTGAGTACGAGCAGTACTTC.